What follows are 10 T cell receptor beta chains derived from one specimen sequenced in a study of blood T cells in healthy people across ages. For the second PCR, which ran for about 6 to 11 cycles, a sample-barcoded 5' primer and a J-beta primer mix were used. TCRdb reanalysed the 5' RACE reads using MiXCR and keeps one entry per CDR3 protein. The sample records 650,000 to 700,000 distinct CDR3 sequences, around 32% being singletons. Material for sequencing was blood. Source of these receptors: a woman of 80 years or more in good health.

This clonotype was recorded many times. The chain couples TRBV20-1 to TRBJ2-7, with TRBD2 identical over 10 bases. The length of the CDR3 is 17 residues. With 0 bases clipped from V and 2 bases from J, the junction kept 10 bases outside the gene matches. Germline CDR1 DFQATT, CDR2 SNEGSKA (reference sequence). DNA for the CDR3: TGCAGTGCTAGAGATATTCGGGGAGCGGGGGGGCCCTACGAGCAGTACTTC. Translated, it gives CSARDIRGAGGPYEQYF.

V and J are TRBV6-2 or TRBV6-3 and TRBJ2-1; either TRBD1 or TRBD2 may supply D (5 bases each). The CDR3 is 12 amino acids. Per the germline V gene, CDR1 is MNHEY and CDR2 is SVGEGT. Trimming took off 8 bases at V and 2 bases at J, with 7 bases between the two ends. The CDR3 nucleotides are TGTGCCAGCGGGACCACCTACAATGAGCAGTTCTTC. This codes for CASGTTYNEQFF.

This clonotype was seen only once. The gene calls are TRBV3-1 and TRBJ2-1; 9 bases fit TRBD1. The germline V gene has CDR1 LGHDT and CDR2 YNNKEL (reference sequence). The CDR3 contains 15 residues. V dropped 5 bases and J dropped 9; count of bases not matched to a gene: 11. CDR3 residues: CASSATGTGTVEQFF. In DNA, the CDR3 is TGTGCCAGCAGCGCAACCGGGACAGGGACCGTTGAGCAGTTCTTC.

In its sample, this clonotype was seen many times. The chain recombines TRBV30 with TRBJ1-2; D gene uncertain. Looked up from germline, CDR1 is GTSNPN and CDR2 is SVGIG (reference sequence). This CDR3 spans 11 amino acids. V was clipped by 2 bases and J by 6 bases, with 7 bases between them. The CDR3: CAWSYSDGYTF. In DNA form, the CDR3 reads TGTGCCTGGAGTTACTCGGATGGCTACACCTTC.

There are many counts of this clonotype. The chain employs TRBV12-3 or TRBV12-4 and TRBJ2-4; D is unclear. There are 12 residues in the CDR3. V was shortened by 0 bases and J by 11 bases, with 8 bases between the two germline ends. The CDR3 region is CASSLAQFLQYF. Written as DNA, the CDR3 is TGTGCCAGCAGTTTAGCCCAATTCCTTCAGTACTTC.

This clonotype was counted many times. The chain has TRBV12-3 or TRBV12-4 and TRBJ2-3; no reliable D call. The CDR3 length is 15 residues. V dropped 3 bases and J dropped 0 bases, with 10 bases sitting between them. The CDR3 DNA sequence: TGTGCCAGCAGTTTTAAAGGGTATAGCACAGATACGCAGTATTTT. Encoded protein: CASSFKGYSTDTQYF.

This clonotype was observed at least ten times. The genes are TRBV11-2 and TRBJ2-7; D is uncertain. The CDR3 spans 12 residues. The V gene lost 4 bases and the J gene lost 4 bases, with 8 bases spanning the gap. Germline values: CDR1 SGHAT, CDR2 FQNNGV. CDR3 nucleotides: TGTGCCAGCAGCTCCGACGGTTACGAGCAGTACTTC. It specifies CASSSDGYEQYF.

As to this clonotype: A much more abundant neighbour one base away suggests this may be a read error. CDR3 bases: TGTGCCTGTACAGCGGGGGAATCTGGTGGCTGCACCTTC. Translation: CACTAGESGGCTF. The genes are TRBV30 and TRBJ1-2; weak D call: TRBD1 (5 bases). CDR1 and CDR2 (germline): GTSNPN, SVGIG (reference sequence). CDR3 length: 13 amino acids.

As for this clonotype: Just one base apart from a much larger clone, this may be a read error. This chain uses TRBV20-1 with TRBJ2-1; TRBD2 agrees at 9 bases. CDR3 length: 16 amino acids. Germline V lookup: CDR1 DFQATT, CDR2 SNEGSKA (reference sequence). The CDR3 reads CSTRPLAGLPRNEQFF. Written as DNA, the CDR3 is TGCAGTACTAGGCCCCTAGCGGGACTCCCTCGGAATGAGCAGTTCTTC.

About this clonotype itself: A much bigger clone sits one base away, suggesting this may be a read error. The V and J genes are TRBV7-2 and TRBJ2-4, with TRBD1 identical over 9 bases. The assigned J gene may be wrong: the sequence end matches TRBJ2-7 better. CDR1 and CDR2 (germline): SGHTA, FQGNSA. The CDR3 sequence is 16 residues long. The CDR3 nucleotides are TGTGCCAGCAGCTTAATAGCCGGGACAGGGTGTCACGAGCAGTACTTC. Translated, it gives CASSLIAGTGCHEQYF.